This T cell receptor beta chain was sequenced during a study of T-cell memory formation after mild COVID-19. Whole-study context: The two donors had largely donor-specific TCR clusters.

Via MiXCR, TCRdb re-called the 5' RACE reads, giving one row per CDR3 protein. The profile shows over 70,000 distinct CDR3 sequences, around an eighth of them singletons. This clonotype was observed many times. Its antigen is as yet unknown. Study-level points and caveats: CD4/CD8 balance held among clones contracting day 15 to 85, and later expanders leaned CD4+.

V was clipped by 0 bases and J by 4 bases, with 12 bases between them. Germline V gene data show CDR1 as SGDLS and CDR2 as YYNGEE. There are 15 residues in the CDR3. The TCR was taken from an adult woman who had mild COVID-19 (a few samples of this study predate the infection). Cell type and time point are not known. The V call is TRBV9, the J call TRBJ2-3, with D perhaps matching TRBD1 (6 bases). The specimen sequenced was PBMCs or a T cell subset sorted from them (not recorded which). The CDR3 protein is CASSVDDRFADTQYF. The CDR3 nucleotides read TGTGCCAGCAGCGTAGATGACAGGTTTGCAGATACGCAGTATTTT.